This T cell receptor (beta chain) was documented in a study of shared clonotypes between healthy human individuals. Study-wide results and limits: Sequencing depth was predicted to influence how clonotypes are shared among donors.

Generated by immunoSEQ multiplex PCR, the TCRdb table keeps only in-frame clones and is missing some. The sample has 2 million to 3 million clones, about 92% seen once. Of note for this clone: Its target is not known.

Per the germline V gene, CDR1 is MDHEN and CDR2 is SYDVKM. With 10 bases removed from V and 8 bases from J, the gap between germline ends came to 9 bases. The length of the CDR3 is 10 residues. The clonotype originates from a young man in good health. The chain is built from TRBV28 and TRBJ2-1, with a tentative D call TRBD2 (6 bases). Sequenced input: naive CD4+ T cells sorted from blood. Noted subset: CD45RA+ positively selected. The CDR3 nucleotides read TGTGCCACCGGGAGATATGAGCAGTTCTTC. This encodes CATGRYEQFF.